The source of this T cell receptor (beta chain) is a study of blood T cell repertoires in COVID-19 (dated by TCRdb to 2020 to 2022). General notes on the study: Collaborator samples came from the United States, Italy and Spain and covered acute and convalescent phases of COVID-19. The prospective study material was composed of cDNA or gDNA derived from T cells, B-cell-depleted T cells, or PBMCs. The repertoires were released in a freely available public database intended as a resource for research on the immune response to SARS-CoV-2. Samples were obtained from the ongoing ImmuneRACE study (first 160 participants) and from 1,000 to 1,500 subjects provided by 6 global collaborators. The dataset comprised deeply sampled blood TCRbeta repertoires from subjects exposed to, actively infected with, or recovered from COVID-19. The sample metadata nearly always contained a de-identified subject ID, COVID-19 status, age in years and sex. Where available, HLA class I and class II types were obtained from metadata supplied by the sample provider rather than from assay-based typing. Overall study outcomes, separate from this receptor: The amount of clinical and demographic metadata varied by source and participant and was provided uncurated.

Turning to this clone: Its target antigen remains unknown. No base qualities exist here, and no much larger clone lies one base off it.

The immunoSEQ Assay, a bias-controlled multiplex PCR, was used to amplify TCRbeta CDR3 regions from genomic DNA. Under the source paper's analysis protocol: The number of nucleated cells in each sample was estimated from the amplification of reference gene primers within the assay. To quantify the absolute abundance of each unique TCRbeta CDR3 rearrangement, sequence reads were collapsed and filtered. For each sample, productive Simpson clonality was calculated as the square root of Simpson's diversity index across productive rearrangements. Entries here come from immuneACCESS through TCRdb and include only in-frame sequences with V and J called. Some clones fail to appear in such tables; in the studies checked, an unresolved V gene covers under half of the shortfall, and the cause of the remainder is unknown. V and J calls and clone size are those listed in that table; D and trimming were worked out from the DNA. The table for this sample lists some 310,000 clones; about nine tenths of them were counted only once. Of the sample, 1% is held by the ten largest clones.

Whole blood was collected in K2EDTA tubes by collaborating institutions according to the institutions' own protocols. For TCRbeta analysis, collaborators shipped samples in one of three forms: frozen whole blood, isolated PBMCs, or DNA extracted from either of those sample types. The material sequenced was peripheral blood. The TCR comes from a man aged 50 to 59 with active or convalescent COVID-19.

CDR3 protein: CASSPGDGYGYTF. At the DNA level, the sequence is TGTGCCAGCAGCCCAGGCGACGGCTATGGCTACACCTTC. The chain joins TRBV7-3 to TRBJ1-2; confidence is insufficient to name the D gene. CDR1 and CDR2, looked up from the germline V gene, are SGHTA and FQGTGA. Its CDR3 holds 13 amino acids, cysteine through phenylalanine. Just the 39-base CDR3 DNA is kept, in frame starting at base 1. V gives up 5 bases and J gives up 4 bases, and the segment between their germline ends measures 11 bases.